Following are 15 T cell receptor beta chains from one sample sequenced in a study of blood T cell repertoires in COVID-19. Clones were sequenced by immunoSEQ multiplex PCR, and TCRdb holds only the in-frame ones, with some missing. The sample shows roughly 120,000 clones, about nine tenths of them seen only once. Material for sequencing was peripheral blood. The receptors come from a man in his forties or fifties with active COVID-19.

This clone was seen many times. At the DNA level, this CDR3 is encoded by other sequences in the same sample as well. The chain couples TRBV11-3 to TRBJ2-7; D is undetermined. V was cut by 1 base and J by 3 bases, with 7 bases left in between. The V gene's germline CDR1 is SGHNT and CDR2 YENEEA. The CDR3 loop spans 13 amino acids. As DNA, the CDR3 is TGTGCCAGCAGCTTAGGTGGCGGCTACGAGCAGTACTTC. Amino acids: CASSLGGGYEQYF.

As DNA, the CDR3 is TGTGCCAGTAGTGGAGCGGGATCGAACACCGGGGAGCTGTTTTTT. This gives the protein CASSGAGSNTGELFF. V gene TRBV19 combines with J gene TRBJ2-2, with TRBD2 matching 7 bases. Per germline, CDR1 LNHDA and CDR2 SQIVND (reference sequence). V lost 5 bases, J lost 0 bases, and 3 bases stayed unmatched. The CDR3 has 15 amino acids.

This rearrangement joins TRBV6-5 to TRBJ1-4; D perhaps matches TRBD1 (6 bases). V lost 0 bases and J 4 bases, leaving 9 bases between the germline ends. Germline lookup yields CDR1 MNHEY and CDR2 SVGAGI. The CDR3 is 15 amino acids. DNA of the CDR3: TGTGCCAGCAGTTACTCGGGACATGTTAATGAAAAACTGTTTTTT. Its protein is CASSYSGHVNEKLFF.

The V gene is TRBV5-1, the J gene TRBJ2-3, with TRBD2 matching over 15 bases. Germline V gene sequence: CDR1 SGHRS, CDR2 YFSETQ. J lost 0 bases, V lost 4 bases, and 12 bases had no gene match. The CDR3 is 20 residues long. The CDR3 loop reads CASSPGWTSGRVTSTDTQYF. The CDR3 DNA follows: TGCGCCAGCAGCCCGGGATGGACTAGCGGGAGGGTAACCAGCACAGATACGCAGTATTTT.

To note about this clone: This sample also contains other DNA sequences that code for the same CDR3. The chain couples TRBV6-5 to TRBJ2-2; 8 bases align to TRBD1. The CDR3 length is 12 residues. The germline V gene has CDR1 MNHEY and CDR2 SVGAGI. J lost 5 bases, V lost 8 bases, and 1 base had no gene match. The CDR3 sequence: CASRQGTGELFF. CDR3 nucleotide sequence: TGTGCCAGCCGACAGGGGACCGGGGAGCTGTTTTTT.

The CDR3 nucleotides read TGTGCCAGCAGCCTCCCACTTGTGAGGGAGACCCAGTACTTC. It encodes CASSLPLVRETQYF. The chain combines TRBV11-2 with TRBJ2-5, with unresolved D. CDR1 and CDR2 (germline): SGHAT, FQNNGV. The length of the CDR3 is 14 residues. V lost 5 bases and J 5 bases, leaving 15 bases between the germline ends.

This chain uses TRBV7-6 with TRBJ2-7, with a weak D call TRBD1 (6 bases). The CDR3 contains 14 residues. Germline-derived CDR1 and CDR2 are SGHVS and FNYEAQ. Trimming shortened V by 5 bases and J by 0 bases, and 11 bases separated the two germline ends. CDR3 in DNA: TGTGCCAGCAGCACGGACAGAAGCTCCTACGAGCAGTACTTC. It specifies CASSTDRSSYEQYF.

The J gene is TRBJ2-3, the V gene TRBV11-3; weak D call: TRBD2 (6 bases). Trimming pared 3 bases from V and 4 bases from J, leaving 14 bases between. Germline CDR1 is SGHNT and CDR2 is YENEEA. The CDR3 consists of 15 residues. In DNA, the CDR3 is TGTGCCAGCAGCTTGGGGAGTAGCGGACCAGATACGCAGTATTTT. Protein sequence: CASSLGSSGPDTQYF.

The chain recombines TRBV11-3 with TRBJ1-1; no clear D. The germline V gene has CDR1 SGHNT and CDR2 YENEEA. CDR3 length: 13 amino acids. V lost 1 base, J lost 5 bases, and 8 bases lay in between. The CDR3 loop reads CASSLGAVTEAFF. As DNA, the CDR3 is TGTGCCAGCAGCTTAGGGGCCGTTACTGAAGCTTTCTTT.

This clone came up a few times. J is TRBJ1-1 and V is TRBV5-1; the match to TRBD1 covers 7 bases. Germline V CDR1 and CDR2: SGHRS, YFSETQ. The length of the CDR3 is 16 residues. Germline trimming cut 4 bases from V and 3 bases from J; bases unmatched to any gene: 12. CDR3 protein: CASSPTGASGDTEAFF. The CDR3 nucleotides read TGCGCCAGCAGCCCAACAGGGGCCTCGGGGGACACTGAAGCTTTCTTT.

This sequence joins TRBV2 and TRBJ1-3; 7 nucleotides align to TRBD1. This CDR3 spans 15 amino acids. Germline V lookup: CDR1 SNHLY, CDR2 FYNNEI. J was trimmed by 0 bases and V by 7 bases; bases with no gene match: 6. The CDR3 region is CASKDRAFSGNTIYF. The DNA of the CDR3 is TGTGCCAGCAAAGACAGGGCGTTCTCTGGAAACACCATATATTTT.

The chain carries TRBV6-5 and TRBJ2-1; D is possibly TRBD1 (7 bases). Trimming left V 5 bases short and J 3 bases short, with 14 bases between. This CDR3 contains 15 residues. Germline lookup yields CDR1 MNHEY and CDR2 SVGAGI. The CDR3 loop is CASSRRGQNYNEQFF. CDR3 DNA sequence: TGTGCCAGCAGTCGGAGGGGACAGAACTACAATGAGCAGTTCTTC.

The chain employs TRBV18 and TRBJ1-1; 8 bases fit TRBD1. The CDR3 loop spans 13 amino acids. V lost 3 bases and J lost 5; bases outside the gene matches: 2. Per the germline V gene, CDR1 is KGHSH and CDR2 is LQKENI. The CDR3 coding sequence is TGTGCCAGCTCACCGGACAGGGCGACTGAAGCTTTCTTT. Its translation: CASSPDRATEAFF.

The rearrangement joins TRBV28 to TRBJ2-4; D is possibly TRBD2 (5 bases). CDR1 and CDR2 (germline): MDHEN, SYDVKM. V was shortened by 7 bases and J by 8 bases, with 24 bases between the two germline ends. This CDR3 spans 16 amino acids. This CDR3 is CASNSPGSISRDIQYF. DNA for the CDR3: TGTGCCAGCAATTCCCCGGGGTCTATATCGAGGGACATTCAGTACTTC.

The chain joins TRBV12-3 or TRBV12-4 to TRBJ2-2, with unresolved D. The CDR3 loop spans 11 amino acids. V was clipped by 10 bases and J by 7 bases, with 10 bases between them. The CDR3: CATSRVGELFF. CDR3 in DNA: TGTGCCACCTCCCGGGTCGGGGAGCTGTTTTTT.